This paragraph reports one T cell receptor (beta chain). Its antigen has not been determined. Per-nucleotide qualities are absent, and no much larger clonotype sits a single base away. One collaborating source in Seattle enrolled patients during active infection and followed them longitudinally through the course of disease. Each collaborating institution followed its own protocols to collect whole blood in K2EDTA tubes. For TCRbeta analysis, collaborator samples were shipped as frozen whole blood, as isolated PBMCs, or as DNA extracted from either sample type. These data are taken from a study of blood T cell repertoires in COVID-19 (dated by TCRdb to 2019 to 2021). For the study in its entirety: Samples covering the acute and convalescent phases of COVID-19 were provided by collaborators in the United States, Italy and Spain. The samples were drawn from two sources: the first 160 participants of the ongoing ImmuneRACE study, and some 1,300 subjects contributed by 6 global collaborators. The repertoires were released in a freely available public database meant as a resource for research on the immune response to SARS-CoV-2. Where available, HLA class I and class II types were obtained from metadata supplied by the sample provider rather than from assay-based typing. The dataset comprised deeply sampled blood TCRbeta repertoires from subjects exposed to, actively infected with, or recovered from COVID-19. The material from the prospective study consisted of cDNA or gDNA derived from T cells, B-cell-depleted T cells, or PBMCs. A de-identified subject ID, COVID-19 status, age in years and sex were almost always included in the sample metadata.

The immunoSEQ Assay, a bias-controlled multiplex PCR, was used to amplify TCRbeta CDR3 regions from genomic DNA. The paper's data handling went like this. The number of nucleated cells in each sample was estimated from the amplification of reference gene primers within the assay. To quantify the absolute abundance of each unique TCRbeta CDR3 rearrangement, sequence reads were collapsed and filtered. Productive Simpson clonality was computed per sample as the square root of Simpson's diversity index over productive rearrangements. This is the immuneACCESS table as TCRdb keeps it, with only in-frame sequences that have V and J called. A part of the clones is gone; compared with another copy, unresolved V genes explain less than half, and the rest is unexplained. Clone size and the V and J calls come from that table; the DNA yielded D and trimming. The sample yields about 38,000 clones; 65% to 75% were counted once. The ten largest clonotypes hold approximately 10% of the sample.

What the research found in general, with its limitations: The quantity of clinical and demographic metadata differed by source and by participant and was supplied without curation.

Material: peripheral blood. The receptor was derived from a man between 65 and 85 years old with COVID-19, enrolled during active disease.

The DNA sequence reads TGTGCCACCGCGGGACAGGGGTCTATTGAGCAGTTCTTC. Its product reads: CATAGQGSIEQFF. The chain is assembled from TRBV24-1 and TRBJ2-1; the central 10 bases match TRBD1. The CDR1 and CDR2 encoded by the germline V gene are KGHDR and SFDVKD. V is cut back by 9 bases and J by 9 bases, with 7 bases in the junction unmatched. Inclusive of the bounding cysteine and phenylalanine, the CDR3 is 13 residues long. The DNA shown is the 39-base CDR3, in frame from base 1.